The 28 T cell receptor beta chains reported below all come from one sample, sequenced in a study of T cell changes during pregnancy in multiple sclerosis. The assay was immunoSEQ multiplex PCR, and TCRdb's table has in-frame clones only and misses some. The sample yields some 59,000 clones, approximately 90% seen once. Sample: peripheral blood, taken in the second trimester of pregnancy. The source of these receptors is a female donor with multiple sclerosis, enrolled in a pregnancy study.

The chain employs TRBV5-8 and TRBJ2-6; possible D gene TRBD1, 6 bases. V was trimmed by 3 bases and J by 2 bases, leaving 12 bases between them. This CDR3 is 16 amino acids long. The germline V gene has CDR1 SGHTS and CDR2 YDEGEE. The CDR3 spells CASSYEGGTGANVLTF. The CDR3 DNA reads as TGTGCCAGCAGCTACGAAGGGGGAACTGGGGCCAACGTCCTGACTTTC.

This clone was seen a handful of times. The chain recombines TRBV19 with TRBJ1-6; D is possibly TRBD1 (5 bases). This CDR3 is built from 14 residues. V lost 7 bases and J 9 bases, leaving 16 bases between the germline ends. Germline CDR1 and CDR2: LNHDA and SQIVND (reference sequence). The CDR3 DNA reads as TGTGCCAGTAAAGAAAGGGGTGGCATTTCACCCCTCCACTTT. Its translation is CASKERGGISPLHF.

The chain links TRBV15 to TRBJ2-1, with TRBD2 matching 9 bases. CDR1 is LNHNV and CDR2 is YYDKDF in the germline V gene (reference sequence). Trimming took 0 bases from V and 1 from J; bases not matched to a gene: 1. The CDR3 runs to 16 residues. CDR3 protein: CATSRELAGSYNEQFF. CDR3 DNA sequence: TGTGCCACCAGCAGAGAGCTAGCGGGGTCCTACAATGAGCAGTTCTTC.

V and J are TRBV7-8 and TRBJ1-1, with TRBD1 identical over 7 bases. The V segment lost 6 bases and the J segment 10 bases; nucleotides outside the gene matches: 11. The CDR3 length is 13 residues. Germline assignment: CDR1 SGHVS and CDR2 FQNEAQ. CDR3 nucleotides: TGTGCCAGCAGTACGACAGGGAGTTTGATAGCTTTCTTT. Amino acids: CASSTTGSLIAFF.

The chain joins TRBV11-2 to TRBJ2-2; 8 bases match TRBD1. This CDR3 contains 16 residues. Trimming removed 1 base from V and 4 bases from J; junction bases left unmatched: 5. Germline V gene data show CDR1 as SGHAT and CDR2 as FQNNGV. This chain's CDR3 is CASSLVRGPRTGELFF. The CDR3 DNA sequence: TGTGCCAGCAGCTTAGTCAGGGGGCCGCGCACCGGGGAGCTGTTTTTT.

The CDR3 nucleotides read TGTGCCAGCAGCAAGGTTGGACGGCAGGGTGCTATTAACGACCAGGGCTACACCTTC. Encoded protein: CASSKVGRQGAINDQGYTF. V usage is TRBV11-2 and J usage is TRBJ1-2, with a weak D call TRBD1 (5 bases). CDR1 and CDR2 from the germline V gene are SGHAT and FQNNGV. Trimming took 5 bases from V and 8 from J, leaving 33 bases between them. CDR3 length equals 19 residues.

CDR3 protein: CAIKAGENEAFF. CDR3 DNA: TGTGCCATCAAGGCAGGGGAGAATGAAGCTTTCTTT. The chain is built from TRBV10-3 and TRBJ1-1; possibly TRBD1 for D (6 bases). This CDR3 region has 12 residues. The V gene's germline CDR1 is ENHRY and CDR2 SYGVKD. The ends were cut back, 7 bases at V and 7 bases at J, with 13 bases in the middle.

In DNA form, the CDR3 reads TGTGCCAGCATCAACCGGGACAGGAACACCGGGGAGCTGTTTTTT. Amino acids: CASINRDRNTGELFF. The V gene is TRBV7-9, the J gene TRBJ2-2; TRBD1 matches at 7 bases. The germline V gene has CDR1 SEHNR and CDR2 FQNEAQ (reference sequence). The CDR3 runs 15 residues. V was pared by 7 bases and J by 1 base, with 6 bases of the junction left unmatched.

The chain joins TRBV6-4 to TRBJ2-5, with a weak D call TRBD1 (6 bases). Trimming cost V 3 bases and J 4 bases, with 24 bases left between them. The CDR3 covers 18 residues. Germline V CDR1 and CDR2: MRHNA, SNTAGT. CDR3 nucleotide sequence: TGTGCCAGCAGTGAGCTCTGCCGGGTTGACAGGAATCGAGAGACCCAGTACTTC. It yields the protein CASSELCRVDRNRETQYF.

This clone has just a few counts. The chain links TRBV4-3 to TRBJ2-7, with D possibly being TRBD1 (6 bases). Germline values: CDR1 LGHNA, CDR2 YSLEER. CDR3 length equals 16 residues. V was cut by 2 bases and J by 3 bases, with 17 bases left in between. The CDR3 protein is CASSQSGTRNFYEQYF. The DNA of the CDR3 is TGCGCCAGCAGCCAATCCGGGACACGAAATTTCTACGAGCAGTACTTC.

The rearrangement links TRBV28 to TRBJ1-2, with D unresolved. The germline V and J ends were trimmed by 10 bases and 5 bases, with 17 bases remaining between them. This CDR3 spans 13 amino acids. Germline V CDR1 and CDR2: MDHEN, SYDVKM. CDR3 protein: CATIDSLGYGYTF. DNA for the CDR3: TGTGCCACCATAGACTCTTTAGGTTATGGCTACACCTTC.

CDR3 sequence: CAFERARVNTEAFF. The CDR3 bases are TGTGCCTTCGAACGCGCCAGGGTAAACACTGAAGCTTTCTTT. The chain has TRBV30 and TRBJ1-1; a weak D match, TRBD1 (5 bases). With 7 bases removed from V and 2 bases from J, the gap between germline ends came to 17 bases. The germline V gene has CDR1 GTSNPN and CDR2 SVGIG (reference sequence). The CDR3 has 14 residues.

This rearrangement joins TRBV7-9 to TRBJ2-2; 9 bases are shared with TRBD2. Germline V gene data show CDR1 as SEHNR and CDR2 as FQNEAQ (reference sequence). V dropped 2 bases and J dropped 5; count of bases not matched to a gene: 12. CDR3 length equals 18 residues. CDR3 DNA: TGTGCCAGCAGCTTATCCGAGCGGGGGGTGCGGTTGACCGGGGAGCTGTTTTTT. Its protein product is CASSLSERGVRLTGELFF.

The CDR3 DNA reads TGTGCCAGCAGCCGGTATTATGGCTACACCTTC. It yields the protein CASSRYYGYTF. V gene TRBV28 combines with J gene TRBJ1-2, with D unclear. V was trimmed by 6 bases and J by 5 bases, leaving 7 bases between them. From germline, CDR1 is MDHEN and CDR2 SYDVKM. CDR3 length: 11 amino acids.

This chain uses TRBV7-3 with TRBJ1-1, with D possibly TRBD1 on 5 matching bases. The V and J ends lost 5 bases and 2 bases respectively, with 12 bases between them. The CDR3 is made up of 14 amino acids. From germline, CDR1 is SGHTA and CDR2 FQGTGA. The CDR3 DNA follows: TGTGCCAGCAGCGAGGGAGGGACCAACACTGAAGCTTTCTTT. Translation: CASSEGGTNTEAFF.

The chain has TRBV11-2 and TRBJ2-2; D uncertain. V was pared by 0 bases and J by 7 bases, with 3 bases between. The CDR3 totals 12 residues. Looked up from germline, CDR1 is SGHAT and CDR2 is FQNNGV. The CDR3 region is CASSLELGELFF. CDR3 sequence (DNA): TGTGCCAGCAGCTTAGAACTCGGGGAGCTGTTTTTT.

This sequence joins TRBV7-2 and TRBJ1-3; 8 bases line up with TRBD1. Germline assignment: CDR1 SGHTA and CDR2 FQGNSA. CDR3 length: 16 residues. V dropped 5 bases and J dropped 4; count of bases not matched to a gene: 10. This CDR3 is CASSLRTGRTGNTIYF. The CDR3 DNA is TGTGCCAGCAGCCTACGGACAGGGCGGACGGGAAACACCATATATTTT.

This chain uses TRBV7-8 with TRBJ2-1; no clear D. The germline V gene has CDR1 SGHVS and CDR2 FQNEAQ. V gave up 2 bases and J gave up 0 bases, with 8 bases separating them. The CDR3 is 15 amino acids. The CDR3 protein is CASSLLLSSYNEQFF. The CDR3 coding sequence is TGTGCCAGCAGCTTACTCCTCAGCTCCTACAATGAGCAGTTCTTC.

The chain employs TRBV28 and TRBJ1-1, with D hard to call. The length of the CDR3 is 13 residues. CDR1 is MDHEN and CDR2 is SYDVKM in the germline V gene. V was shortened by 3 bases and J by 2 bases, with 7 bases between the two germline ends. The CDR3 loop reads CASSFVSNTEAFF. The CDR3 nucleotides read TGTGCCAGCAGTTTTGTGAGTAACACTGAAGCTTTCTTT.

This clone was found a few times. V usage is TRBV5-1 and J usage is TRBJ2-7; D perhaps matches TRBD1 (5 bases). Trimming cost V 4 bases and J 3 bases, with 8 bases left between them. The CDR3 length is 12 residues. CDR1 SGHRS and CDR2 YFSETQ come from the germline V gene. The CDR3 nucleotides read TGCGCCAGCAGCGCCCAGGGCTACGAGCAGTACTTC. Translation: CASSAQGYEQYF.

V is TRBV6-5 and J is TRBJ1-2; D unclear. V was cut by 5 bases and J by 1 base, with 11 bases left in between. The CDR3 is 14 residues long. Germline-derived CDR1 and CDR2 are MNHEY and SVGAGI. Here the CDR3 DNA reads TGTGCCAGCAGTCTATTGCGGGGTAACTATGGCTACACCTTC. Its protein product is CASSLLRGNYGYTF.

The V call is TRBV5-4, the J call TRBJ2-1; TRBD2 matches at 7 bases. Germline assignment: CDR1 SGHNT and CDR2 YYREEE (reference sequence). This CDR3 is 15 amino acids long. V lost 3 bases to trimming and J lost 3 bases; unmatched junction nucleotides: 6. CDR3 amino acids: CASSSGGGGYNEQFF. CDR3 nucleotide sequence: TGTGCCAGCAGCTCTGGTGGGGGGGGCTACAATGAGCAGTTCTTC.

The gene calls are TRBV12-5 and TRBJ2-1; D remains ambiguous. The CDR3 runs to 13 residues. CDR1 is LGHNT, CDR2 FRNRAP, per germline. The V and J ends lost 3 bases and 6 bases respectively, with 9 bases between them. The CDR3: CASGLAGVNEQFF. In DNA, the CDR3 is TGTGCTAGTGGTTTAGCTGGTGTCAATGAGCAGTTCTTC.

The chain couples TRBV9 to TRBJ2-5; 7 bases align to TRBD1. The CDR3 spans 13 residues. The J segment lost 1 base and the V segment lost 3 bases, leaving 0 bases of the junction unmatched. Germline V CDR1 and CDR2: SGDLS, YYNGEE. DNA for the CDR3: TGTGCCAGCAGCGACAGGGGCCAAGAGACCCAGTACTTC. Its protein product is CASSDRGQETQYF. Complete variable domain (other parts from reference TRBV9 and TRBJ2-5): DSGVTQTPKHLITATGQRVTLRCSPRSGDLSVYWYQQSLDQGLQFLIQYYNGEERAKGNILERFSAQQFPDLHSELNLSSLELGDSALYFCASSDRGQETQYFGPGTRLLVL.

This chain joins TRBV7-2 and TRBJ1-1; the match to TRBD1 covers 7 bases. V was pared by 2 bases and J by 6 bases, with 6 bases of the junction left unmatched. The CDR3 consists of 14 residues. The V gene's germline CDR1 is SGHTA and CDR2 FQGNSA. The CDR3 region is CASSLKQGTAEAFF. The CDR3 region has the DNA TGTGCCAGCAGCTTAAAACAGGGGACCGCTGAAGCTTTCTTT. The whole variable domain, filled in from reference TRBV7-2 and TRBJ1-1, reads GAGVSQSPSNKVTEKGKDVELRCDPISGHTALYWYRQSLGQGLEFLIYFQGNSAPDKSGLPSDRFSAERTGGSVSTLTIQRTQQEDSAVYLCASSLKQGTAEAFFGQGTRLTVV.

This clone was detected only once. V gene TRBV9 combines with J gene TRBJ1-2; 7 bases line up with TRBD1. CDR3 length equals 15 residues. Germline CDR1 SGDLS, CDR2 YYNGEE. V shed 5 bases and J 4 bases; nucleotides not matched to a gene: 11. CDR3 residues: CASREGAGTAYGYTF. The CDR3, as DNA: TGTGCCAGCAGGGAGGGGGCTGGGACAGCCTATGGCTACACCTTC.

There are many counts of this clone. The CDR3: CASSDGTGGEKLFF. DNA for the CDR3: TGTGCCAGCAGTGACGGGACAGGGGGTGAAAAACTGTTTTTT. The rearrangement uses TRBV6-1 and TRBJ1-4, with TRBD1 matching over 11 bases. V lost 3 bases, J lost 7 bases, and 1 base stayed unmatched. CDR3 length equals 14 residues. CDR1 and CDR2 from the germline V gene are MNHNS and SASEGT.

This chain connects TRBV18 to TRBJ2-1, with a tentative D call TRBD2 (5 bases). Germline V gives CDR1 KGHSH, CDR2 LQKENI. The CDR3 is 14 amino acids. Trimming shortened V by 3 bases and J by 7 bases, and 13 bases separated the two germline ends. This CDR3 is CASSPRPGGNEQFF. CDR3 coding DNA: TGTGCCAGCTCACCGAGGCCAGGCGGGAATGAGCAGTTCTTC.